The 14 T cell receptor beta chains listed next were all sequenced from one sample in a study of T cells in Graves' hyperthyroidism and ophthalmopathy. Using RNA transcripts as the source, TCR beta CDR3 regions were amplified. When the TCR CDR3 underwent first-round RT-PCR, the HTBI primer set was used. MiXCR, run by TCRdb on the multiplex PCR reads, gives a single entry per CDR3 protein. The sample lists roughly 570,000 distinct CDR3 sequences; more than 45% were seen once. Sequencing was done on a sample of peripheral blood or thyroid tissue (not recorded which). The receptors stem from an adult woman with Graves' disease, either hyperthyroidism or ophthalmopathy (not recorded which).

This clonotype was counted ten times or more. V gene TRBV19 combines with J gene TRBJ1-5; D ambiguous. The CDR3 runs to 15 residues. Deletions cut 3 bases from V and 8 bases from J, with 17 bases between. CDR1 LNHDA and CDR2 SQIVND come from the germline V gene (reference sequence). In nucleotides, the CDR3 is TGTGCCAGTAGTATCCCGGCGCACCCTGACGAGCCCCAGCATTTT. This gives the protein CASSIPAHPDEPQHF.

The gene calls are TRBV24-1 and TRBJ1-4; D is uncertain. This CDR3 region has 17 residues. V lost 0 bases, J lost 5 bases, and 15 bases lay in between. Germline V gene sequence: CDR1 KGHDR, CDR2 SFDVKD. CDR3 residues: CATSDLSSGAYNEKLFF. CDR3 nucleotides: TGTGCCACCAGTGATTTGAGTTCCGGTGCCTACAATGAAAAACTGTTTTTT.

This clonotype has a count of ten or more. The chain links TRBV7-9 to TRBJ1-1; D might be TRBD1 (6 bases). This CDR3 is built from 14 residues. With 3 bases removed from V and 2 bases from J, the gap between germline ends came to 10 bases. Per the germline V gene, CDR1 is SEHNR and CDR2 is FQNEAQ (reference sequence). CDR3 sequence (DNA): TGTGCCAGCAGCTTGCAGGGGCTCAACACTGAAGCTTTCTTT. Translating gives CASSLQGLNTEAFF.

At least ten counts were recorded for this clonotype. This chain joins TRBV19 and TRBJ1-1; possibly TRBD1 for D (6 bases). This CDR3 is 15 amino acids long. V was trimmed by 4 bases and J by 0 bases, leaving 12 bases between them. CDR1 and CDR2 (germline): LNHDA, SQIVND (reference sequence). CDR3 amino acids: CASSTRDTMNTEAFF. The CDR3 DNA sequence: TGTGCCAGTAGTACACGGGACACAATGAACACTGAAGCTTTCTTT. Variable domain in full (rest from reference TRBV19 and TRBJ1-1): DGGITQSPKYLFRKEGQNVTLSCEQNLNHDAMYWYRQDPGQGLRLIYYSQIVNDFQKGDIAEGYSVSREKKESFPLTVTSAQKNPTAFYLCASSTRDTMNTEAFFGQGTRLTVV.

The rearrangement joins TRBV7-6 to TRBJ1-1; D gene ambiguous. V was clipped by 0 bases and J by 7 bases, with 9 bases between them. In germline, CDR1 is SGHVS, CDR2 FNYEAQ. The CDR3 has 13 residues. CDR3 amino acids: CASSLAGRVEAFF. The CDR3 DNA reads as TGTGCCAGCAGCTTAGCCGGGAGGGTTGAAGCTTTCTTT. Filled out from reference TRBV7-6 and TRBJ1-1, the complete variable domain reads GAGVSQSPRYKVTKRGQDVALRCDPISGHVSLYWYRQALGQGPEFLTYFNYEAQQDKSGLPNDRFSAERPEGSISTLTIQRTEQRDSAMYRCASSLAGRVEAFFGQGTRLTVV.

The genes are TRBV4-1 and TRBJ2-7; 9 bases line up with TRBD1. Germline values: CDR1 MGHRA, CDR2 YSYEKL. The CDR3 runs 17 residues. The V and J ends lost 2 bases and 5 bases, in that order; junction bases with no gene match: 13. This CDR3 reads CASSQPGTGPMDDEQYF. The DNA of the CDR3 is TGCGCCAGCAGCCAACCCGGGACAGGGCCTATGGACGACGAGCAGTACTTC.

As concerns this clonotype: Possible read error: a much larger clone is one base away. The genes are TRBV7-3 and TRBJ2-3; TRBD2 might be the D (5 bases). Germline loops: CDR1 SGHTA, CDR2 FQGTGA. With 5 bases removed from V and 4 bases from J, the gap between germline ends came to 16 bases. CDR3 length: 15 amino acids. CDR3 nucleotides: TGTGCCAGCAGCCTTAGCGAGAAGGGTGCAGATACGCAGTATTTT. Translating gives CASSLSEKGADTQYF.

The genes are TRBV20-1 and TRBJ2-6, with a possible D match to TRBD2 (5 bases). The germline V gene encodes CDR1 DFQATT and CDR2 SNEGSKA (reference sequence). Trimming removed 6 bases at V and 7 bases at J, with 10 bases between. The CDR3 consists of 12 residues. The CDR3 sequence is CSASPGANVLTF. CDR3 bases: TGCAGTGCAAGCCCGGGAGCCAACGTCCTGACTTTC.

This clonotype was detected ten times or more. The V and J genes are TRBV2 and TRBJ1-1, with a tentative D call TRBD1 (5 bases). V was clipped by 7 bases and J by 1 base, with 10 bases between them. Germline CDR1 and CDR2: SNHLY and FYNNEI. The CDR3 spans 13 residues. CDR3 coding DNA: TGTGCCAGCACCCTGAGGGGGAACACTGAAGCTTTCTTT. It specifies CASTLRGNTEAFF.

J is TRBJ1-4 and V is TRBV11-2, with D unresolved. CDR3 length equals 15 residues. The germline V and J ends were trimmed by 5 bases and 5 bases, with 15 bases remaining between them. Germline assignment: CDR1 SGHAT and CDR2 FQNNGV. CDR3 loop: CASSPYTGENEKLFF. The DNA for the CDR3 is TGTGCCAGCAGCCCTTACACCGGGGAGAATGAAAAACTGTTTTTT.

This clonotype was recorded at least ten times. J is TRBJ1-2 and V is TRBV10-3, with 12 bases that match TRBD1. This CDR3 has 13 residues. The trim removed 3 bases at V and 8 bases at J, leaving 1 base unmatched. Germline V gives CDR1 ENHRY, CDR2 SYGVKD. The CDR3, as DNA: TGTGCCATCAGTGACGGGACAGGGGGCGGCTACACCTTC. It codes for CAISDGTGGGYTF.

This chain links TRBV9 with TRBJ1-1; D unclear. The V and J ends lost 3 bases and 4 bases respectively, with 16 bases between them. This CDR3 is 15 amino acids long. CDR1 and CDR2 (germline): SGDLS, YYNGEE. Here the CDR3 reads CASSGSRAWGTEAFF. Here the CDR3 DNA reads TGTGCCAGCAGCGGATCCCGGGCTTGGGGCACTGAAGCTTTCTTT. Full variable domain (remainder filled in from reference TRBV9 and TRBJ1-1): DSGVTQTPKHLITATGQRVTLRCSPRSGDLSVYWYQQSLDQGLQFLIQYYNGEERAKGNILERFSAQQFPDLHSELNLSSLELGDSALYFCASSGSRAWGTEAFFGQGTRLTVV.

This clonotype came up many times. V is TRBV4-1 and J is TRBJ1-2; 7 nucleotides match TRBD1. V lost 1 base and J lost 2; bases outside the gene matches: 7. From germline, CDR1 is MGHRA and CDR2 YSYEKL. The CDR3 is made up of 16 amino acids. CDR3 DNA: TGCGCCAGCAGCCAAGGTCAAGGGACAGACAACTATGGCTACACCTTC. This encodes CASSQGQGTDNYGYTF.

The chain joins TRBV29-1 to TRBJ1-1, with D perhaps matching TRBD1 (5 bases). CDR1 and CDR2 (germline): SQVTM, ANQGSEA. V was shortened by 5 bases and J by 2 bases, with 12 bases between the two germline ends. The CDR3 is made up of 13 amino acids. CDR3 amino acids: CSVWSRANTEAFF. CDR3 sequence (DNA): TGCAGCGTTTGGAGCAGGGCTAACACTGAAGCTTTCTTT.